This T cell receptor beta chain emerged from a study of tumor-infiltrating lymphocytes in primary liver carcinoma. Co-extracted RNA and DNA came from roughly 21-30 mg of unsorted bulk tissue. A constant-region primer primed TCR beta cDNA synthesis from 450 to 550 ng of total RNA. Three nested multiplex PCR rounds, a slightly modified ARM-PCR method, built the TCR beta libraries. TRBV1-TRBV30 forward primers paired with a C-beta reverse primer drove the first two PCR rounds, approximately 11 cycles each. TCRdb reprocessed the multiplex PCR reads via MiXCR and lists one record per CDR3 protein. This sample yields approximately 73,000 distinct CDR3 sequences, of which over 55% are seen a single time; roughly an eighth belongs to the top ten. The V gene's germline CDR1 is SGHKS and CDR2 YYEKEE (reference sequence). CDR3 size: 16 residues. Trimming pared 3 bases from V and 2 bases from J, leaving 14 bases between.

This sequence was found in a woman aged 55-70 years with primary liver carcinoma and hepatitis B virus infection. The sequenced material came from liver tumor tissue from sampling region 4. Subset meaning: tumor region T4, right-lateral pole. The gene calls are TRBV5-5 and TRBJ2-2; unclear D gene. CDR3 coding DNA: TGTGCCAGCAGCTATTCGGATGGCTCAAACACCGGGGAGCTGTTTTTT. Translated, it gives CASSYSDGSNTGELFF.